These 21 T cell receptor beta chains originate from one sample sequenced in a study of T-cell memory formation after mild COVID-19. Each CDR3 protein gets one entry after TCRdb re-called the 5' RACE reads with MiXCR. The profile shows a few hundred thousand distinct CDR3 sequences, roughly 15% of them singletons. Specimen: PBMCs or a T cell subset sorted from them (not recorded which). The receptor source for this set is a man younger than 35 who had mild COVID-19 (a few samples of this study predate the infection). Cell type and time point are not known.

The chain uses TRBV30 and TRBJ2-3, with 15 bases that match TRBD2. The ends lost 4 bases at V and 4 bases at J; junction bases unmatched: 6. The CDR3 covers 16 residues. From germline, CDR1 is GTSNPN and CDR2 SVGIG (reference sequence). CDR3 in DNA: TGTGCCTGGAACTCGGGACTAGCGGGGGGAGCAGATACGCAGTATTTT. Translated, it gives CAWNSGLAGGADTQYF.

This clonotype was recorded a few times. This chain joins TRBV7-2 and TRBJ2-1; a weak D match, TRBD1 (6 bases). Germline V gene data show CDR1 as SGHTA and CDR2 as FQGNSA. CDR3 size: 13 residues. The V gene lost 7 bases and the J gene lost 10 bases, with 17 bases spanning the gap. Written as DNA, the CDR3 is TGTGCCAGCAACCCGACAGGCCCAGGGGAGCAGTTCTTC. This codes for CASNPTGPGEQFF.

The chain joins TRBV14 to TRBJ2-1; tentative D call: TRBD1 (6 bases). V lost 4 bases and J 2 bases, leaving 15 bases between the germline ends. CDR1 SGHDN and CDR2 FVKESK come from the germline V gene. The CDR3 sequence is 16 residues long. The CDR3 DNA sequence: TGTGCCAGCAGCCGGCTCACCGGGACAACCTACAATGAGCAGTTCTTC. Protein sequence: CASSRLTGTTYNEQFF.

At least ten counts were recorded for this clonotype. V and J are TRBV5-6 and TRBJ2-7, with 7 bases matching TRBD1. CDR3 size: 13 residues. The germline gives CDR1 SGHDT, CDR2 YYEEEE. Trimming at V came to 3 bases and at J to 5 bases, leaving 5 bases not matched to a gene. CDR3: CASSYRGVDEQYF. The CDR3 nucleotides read TGTGCCAGCAGCTACAGGGGCGTGGACGAGCAGTACTTC.

This clonotype appeared a few times. The rearrangement uses TRBV5-6 and TRBJ1-1; no clear D gene. The CDR3 extends over 12 amino acids. V was pared by 4 bases and J by 6 bases, with 10 bases between. CDR1 is SGHDT, CDR2 YYEEEE, per germline. For the CDR3, the DNA is TGTGCCAGCAGCCCTGGGGTCTCTGAAGCTTTCTTT. Protein product: CASSPGVSEAFF. The complete variable domain, with remaining parts taken from reference TRBV5-6 and TRBJ1-1, reads DAGVTQSPTHLIKTRGQQVTLRCSPKSGHDTVSWYQQALGQGPQFIFQYYEEEERQRGNFPDRFSGHQFPNYSSELNVNALLLGDSALYLCASSPGVSEAFFGQGTRLTVV.

The chain uses TRBV7-2 and TRBJ1-2; weak D call: TRBD1 (6 bases). V lost 7 bases to trimming and J lost 7 bases, with 16 bases between them. The germline gives CDR1 SGHTA, CDR2 FQGNSA. The CDR3 has 13 residues. Here the CDR3 DNA reads TGTGCCAGCACCCTACTGGGGGCAGGTGGCTACACCTTC. As protein: CASTLLGAGGYTF.

Comment on this clonotype: One end of the junction does not line up with germline, which may come from a read error. The chain links TRBV15 to TRBJ2-1; D assignment may be TRBD1 or TRBD2 (5 bases each). This CDR3 is built from 20 residues. Germline-derived CDR1 and CDR2 are LNHNV and YYDKDF (reference sequence). CDR3 in DNA: TGTGCCACCAGAAGAGGGTTTGTATACCGACAGCCCCCTTCCTACAATGAGCAGTTCTTC. Translation gives CATRRGFVYRQPPSYNEQFF.

The chain joins TRBV4-1 to TRBJ2-7; TRBD1 aligns across 7 bases. Trimming removed 4 bases from V and 0 bases from J; junction bases left unmatched: 6. Germline CDR1 reads MGHRA; CDR2 reads YSYEKL. This CDR3 is built from 15 residues. The CDR3 bases are TGCGCCAGCAGCCGATTCGACAGGGTCTCCTACGAGCAGTACTTC. As protein: CASSRFDRVSYEQYF.

CDR3 coding DNA: TGCGCCAGCAGCTTGGGGTGGACTTTGGCGCGAGAGCAGTACTTC. Translating gives CASSLGWTLAREQYF. This rearrangement joins TRBV5-1 to TRBJ2-7, with D perhaps matching TRBD2 (5 bases). In germline, CDR1 is SGHRS, CDR2 YFSETQ. The V end lost 0 bases, the J end lost 7 bases, and 17 bases lay between the germline ends. The CDR3 has 15 amino acids.

This clonotype was seen repeatedly, ten times or more. The chain carries TRBV7-2 and TRBJ2-3, with TRBD1 identical over 8 bases. V shed 6 bases, J shed 6 bases, and the junction held 5 bases outside the gene matches. From germline, CDR1 is SGHTA and CDR2 FQGNSA. This CDR3 spans 13 amino acids. The CDR3 loop is CASSAGGGDTQYF. The DNA for the CDR3 is TGTGCCAGCAGTGCAGGGGGCGGCGATACGCAGTATTTT. The entire variable domain, with the rest obtained from reference TRBV7-2 and TRBJ2-3, is as follows: GAGVSQSPSNKVTEKGKDVELRCDPISGHTALYWYRQSLGQGLEFLIYFQGNSAPDKSGLPSDRFSAERTGGSVSTLTIQRTQQEDSAVYLCASSAGGGDTQYFGPGTRLTVL.

This clonotype occurred a few times. V usage is TRBV6-1 and J usage is TRBJ1-5, with D uncertain. Germline V lookup: CDR1 MNHNS, CDR2 SASEGT. The CDR3 extends over 15 amino acids. V shed 0 bases and J shed 4 bases, with 10 bases lying between them. The CDR3, as DNA: TGTGCCAGCAGTGAAGCACTGAATCGGAATCAGCCCCAGCATTTT. Protein product: CASSEALNRNQPQHF.

This clonotype has a handful of counts. This chain connects TRBV7-2 to TRBJ1-1; possibly TRBD1 for D (6 bases). Between the trimmed V and J ends, which lost 2 bases and 1 base, there was a span of 26 bases. Germline loops: CDR1 SGHTA, CDR2 FQGNSA. CDR3 length equals 20 residues. The CDR3 loop reads CASSLRGRGLVINRNTEAFF. The CDR3 DNA reads TGTGCCAGCAGCTTAAGGGGCAGGGGTTTGGTAATTAACCGGAACACTGAAGCTTTCTTT.

This rearrangement joins TRBV5-1 to TRBJ2-1; 9 bases line up with TRBD2. There are 15 residues in the CDR3. Germline V gives CDR1 SGHRS, CDR2 YFSETQ. J was trimmed by 5 bases and V by 2 bases; bases with no gene match: 5. Written as DNA, the CDR3 is TGCGCCAGCAGCTTCGGGGCTAGCGGGAACAATGAGCAGTTCTTC. Amino acid sequence: CASSFGASGNNEQFF.

This clonotype has more than one count but fewer than ten. The J gene is TRBJ2-5, the V gene TRBV5-4; 10 positions agree with TRBD2. The germline CDR1 and CDR2 sequences are SGHNT and YYREEE (reference sequence). The trim removed 2 bases at V and 4 bases at J, leaving 8 bases unmatched. CDR3 length: 16 residues. The CDR3 DNA reads as TGTGCCAGCAGCTTCCCTAGCGGGGGTCCTGGAGAGACCCAGTACTTC. Protein sequence: CASSFPSGGPGETQYF.

The V call is TRBV7-9, the J call TRBJ2-5; D unresolved. V gave up 1 base and J gave up 7 bases, with 13 bases separating them. Germline CDR1 SEHNR, CDR2 FQNEAQ (reference sequence). CDR3 size: 14 residues. The CDR3 protein is CASSLVGGPGTQYF. CDR3 coding DNA: TGTGCCAGCAGCTTAGTCGGCGGCCCGGGGACCCAGTACTTC.

J is TRBJ2-5 and V is TRBV7-8; 11 bases agree with TRBD2. The CDR3 covers 16 residues. J was trimmed by 4 bases and V by 1 base; bases with no gene match: 5. Looked up from germline, CDR1 is SGHVS and CDR2 is FQNEAQ. The CDR3 coding sequence is TGTGCCAGCAGCTTAGTCCGACTAGCGGGGACAGAGACCCAGTACTTC. Translation gives CASSLVRLAGTETQYF.

The rearrangement links TRBV6-6 to TRBJ2-7; TRBD1 agrees at 8 bases. The germline V gene has CDR1 MNHNY and CDR2 SVGAGI (reference sequence). V trimming: 0 bases; J trimming: 4 bases; junction bases outside the gene matches: 8. CDR3 size: 16 residues. The CDR3 reads CASSYSSGTGGYEQYF. The CDR3 bases are TGTGCCAGCAGTTACTCGAGTGGGACAGGAGGGTACGAGCAGTACTTC.

This clonotype was picked up a small number of times. The chain links TRBV7-7 to TRBJ2-7; D is perhaps TRBD1 (5 bases). V was trimmed by 5 bases and J by 2 bases, leaving 16 bases between them. The CDR3 sequence is 15 residues long. Germline lookup yields CDR1 SSHAT and CDR2 FNYEAQ (reference sequence). The CDR3 here is CASSPSTDPTYEQYF. CDR3 sequence (DNA): TGTGCCAGCAGCCCCTCGACAGACCCAACCTACGAGCAGTACTTC.

The J gene is TRBJ2-7, the V gene TRBV12-3 or TRBV12-4; 7 nucleotides align to TRBD1. This CDR3 comprises 14 residues. The junction had 4 bases not matched to a gene; V was cut back by 2 bases and J by 3 bases. CDR3 sequence: CASSLWDRHYEQYF. CDR3 DNA sequence: TGTGCCAGCAGTTTATGGGACAGACACTACGAGCAGTACTTC.

This clonotype showed up just a few times. This chain connects TRBV12-3 or TRBV12-4 to TRBJ2-2; no reliable D call. This CDR3 has 13 residues. Trimming removed 5 bases at V and 7 bases at J, with 11 bases between. The CDR3 DNA reads as TGTGCCAGCAGTCTGAGGAGCGACGGGGAGCTGTTTTTT. Its translation is CASSLRSDGELFF.

The chain couples TRBV20-1 to TRBJ2-7; D might be TRBD1 (6 bases). The germline gives CDR1 DFQATT, CDR2 SNEGSKA (reference sequence). This CDR3 region has 14 residues. The V end lost 3 bases, the J end lost 5 bases, and 17 bases lay between the germline ends. The CDR3 sequence is CSASGGAGEHEQYV. The CDR3 nucleotides read TGCAGTGCTAGTGGGGGCGCAGGCGAGCACGAGCAGTACGTC.